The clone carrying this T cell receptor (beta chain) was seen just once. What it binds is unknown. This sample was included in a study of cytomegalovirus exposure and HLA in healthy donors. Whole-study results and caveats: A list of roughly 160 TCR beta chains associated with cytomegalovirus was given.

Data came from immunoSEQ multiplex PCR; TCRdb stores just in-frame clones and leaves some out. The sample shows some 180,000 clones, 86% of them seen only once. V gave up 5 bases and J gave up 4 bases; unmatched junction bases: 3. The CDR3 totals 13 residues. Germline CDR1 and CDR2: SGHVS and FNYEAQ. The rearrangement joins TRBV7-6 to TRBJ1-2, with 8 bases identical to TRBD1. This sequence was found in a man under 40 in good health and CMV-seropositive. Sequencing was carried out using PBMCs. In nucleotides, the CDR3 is TGTGCCAGCAGCCGCGACAGGGGCTATGGCTACACCTTC. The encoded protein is CASSRDRGYGYTF.